This TCR beta chain was recovered during a study of T cell responses to AZD1222 COVID-19 vaccine. Germline-derived CDR1 and CDR2 are SQVTM and ANQGSEA. The trim removed 5 bases at V and 4 bases at J, leaving 4 bases unmatched. The length of the CDR3 is 13 residues. Repertoires were generated with immunoSEQ multiplex PCR, while TCRdb's copy carries only in-frame clones and drops some. The sample records 200,000 or so clones, 80% to 95% being singletons. This sequence joins TRBV29-1 and TRBJ1-3; TRBD1 agrees at 8 bases. The receptor was derived from an adult who received the AZD1222 COVID-19 vaccine. The source was peripheral blood, collected 28 days after the second AZD1222 dose. Here the CDR3 reads CSVSGGFGNTIYF. CDR3 DNA: TGCAGCGTTTCAGGGGGCTTCGGAAACACCATATATTTT. The complete variable domain, with remaining parts taken from reference TRBV29-1 and TRBJ1-3, reads SAVISQKPSRDICQRGTSLTIQCQVDSQVTMMFWYRQQPGQSLTLIATANQGSEATYESGFVIDKFPISRPNLTFSTLTVSNMSPEDSSIYLCSVSGGFGNTIYFGEGSWLTVV.